This TCR beta chain was documented in a study of blood T cell repertoires in COVID-19. Generated by immunoSEQ multiplex PCR, the TCRdb table keeps only in-frame clones and is missing some. The profile shows fewer than 55,000 clones, about 85% of them singletons. The material sequenced was peripheral blood. The sequence was obtained from a man aged 65 to 85 with active COVID-19.

CDR3 in amino acids: CASSPGTVNYGYTF. Here the CDR3 DNA reads TGTGCCAGCAGCCCAGGGACAGTTAACTATGGCTACACCTTC. The rearrangement joins TRBV11-2 to TRBJ1-2, with 7 bases aligning to TRBD1. J was trimmed by 1 base and V by 5 bases; bases with no gene match: 4. The CDR3 runs to 14 residues. CDR1 and CDR2 from the germline V gene are SGHAT and FQNNGV.